This record concerns one T cell receptor (beta chain) sequence. During the collection period, no donor immune events like infections were recorded. TCRdb's copy holds only in-frame clones and misses some; the assay was immunoSEQ multiplex PCR. The sample contains nearly 60,000 clones, approximately 90% of which appear only once. The sample originates from a study of identifying expanded T cells in peripheral blood. The sample taken for sequencing was blood. The source of this sequence is a person between 18 and 69 years old in good health.

The CDR3 protein is CASSLGLAGATGELFF. The CDR3 DNA reads TGTGCCAGCAGCTTAGGACTAGCGGGAGCTACCGGGGAGCTGTTTTTT. The chain links TRBV11-3 to TRBJ2-2, with 12 positions matching TRBD2. CDR1 and CDR2 from the germline V gene are SGHNT and YENEEA. The ends lost 1 base at V and 5 bases at J; junction bases unmatched: 2. The CDR3 is 16 residues long.